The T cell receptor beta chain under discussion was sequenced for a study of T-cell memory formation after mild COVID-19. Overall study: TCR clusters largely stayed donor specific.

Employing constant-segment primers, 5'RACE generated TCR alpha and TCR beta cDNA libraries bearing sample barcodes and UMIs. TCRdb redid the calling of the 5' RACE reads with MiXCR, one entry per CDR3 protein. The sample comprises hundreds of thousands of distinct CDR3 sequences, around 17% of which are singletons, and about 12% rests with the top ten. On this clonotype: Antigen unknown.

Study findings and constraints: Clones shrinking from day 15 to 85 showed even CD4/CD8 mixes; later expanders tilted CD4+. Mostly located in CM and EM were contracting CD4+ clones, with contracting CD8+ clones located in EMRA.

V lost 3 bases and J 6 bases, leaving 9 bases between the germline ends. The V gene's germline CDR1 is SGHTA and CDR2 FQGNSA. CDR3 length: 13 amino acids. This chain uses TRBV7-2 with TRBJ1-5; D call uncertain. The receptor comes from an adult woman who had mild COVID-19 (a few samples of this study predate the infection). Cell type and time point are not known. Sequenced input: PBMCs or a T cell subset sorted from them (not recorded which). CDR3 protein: CASSLNMGQPQHF. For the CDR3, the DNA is TGTGCCAGCAGCTTGAACATGGGTCAGCCCCAGCATTTT.